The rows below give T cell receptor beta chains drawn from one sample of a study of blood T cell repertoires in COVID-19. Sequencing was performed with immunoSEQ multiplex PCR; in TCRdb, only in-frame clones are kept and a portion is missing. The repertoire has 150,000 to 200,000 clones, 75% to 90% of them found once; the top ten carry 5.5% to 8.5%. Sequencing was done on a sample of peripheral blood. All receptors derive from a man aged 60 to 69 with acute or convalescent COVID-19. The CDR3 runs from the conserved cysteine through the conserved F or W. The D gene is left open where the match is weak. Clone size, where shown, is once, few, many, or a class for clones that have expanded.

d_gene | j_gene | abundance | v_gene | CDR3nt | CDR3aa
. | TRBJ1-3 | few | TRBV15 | TGTGCCACCAGCAGCCTAGCGGGACGTGACTCTGGAAACACCATATATTTT | CATSSLAGRDSGNTIYF
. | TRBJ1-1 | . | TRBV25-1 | TGTGCCAGCTCATCAGGCCTGAACACTGAAGCTTTCTTT | CASSSGLNTEAFF
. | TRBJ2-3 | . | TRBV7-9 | TGTGCCAGCAGGGGCATGGGTACTAGGGCTTCGGGTTCCACAGATACGCAGTATTTT | CASRGMGTRASGSTDTQYF
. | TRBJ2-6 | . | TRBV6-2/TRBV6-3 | TGTGCCAGCAGTTACTCGGCATCCCGGGACTTCCGGAGCTCTGGGGCCAACGTCCTGACTTTC | CASSYSASRDFRSSGANVLTF
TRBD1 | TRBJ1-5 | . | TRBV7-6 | TGTGCCAGCAGCTCAAGACAGGGAGGACGGTATAGCAATCAGCCCCAGCATTTT | CASSSRQGGRYSNQPQHF
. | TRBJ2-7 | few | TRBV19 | TGTGCCAGTAGTATACAGGGGACCTCCTACGAGCAGTACTTC | CASSIQGTSYEQYF
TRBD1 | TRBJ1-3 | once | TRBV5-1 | TGCGCCAGCAGCTTGGGACAGGGCCTTACCGGAAACACCATATATTTT | CASSLGQGLTGNTIYF
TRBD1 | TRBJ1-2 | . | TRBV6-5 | TGTGCCAGCGCCGACAGGGGTTTCTATGGCTACACCTTC | CASADRGFYGYTF
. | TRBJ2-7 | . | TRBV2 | TGTGCCAGCAGTGAAGGTGCAGGGATGGCTCCGTACGAGCAGTACTTC | CASSEGAGMAPYEQYF
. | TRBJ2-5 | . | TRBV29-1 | TGCAGCGTTGAAGATCGGGGGGAGACCCAGTACTTC | CSVEDRGETQYF
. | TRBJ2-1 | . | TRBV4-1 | TGCGCCAGCAGCCAAGGACTAGGGACTGAGCAGTTCTTC | CASSQGLGTEQFF
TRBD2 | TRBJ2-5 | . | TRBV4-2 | TGTGCCAGCAGCCAAGATTTAAGGGGAGGGGAGACCCAGTACTTC | CASSQDLRGGETQYF
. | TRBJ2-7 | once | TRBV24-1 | TGTGCCACCAGTGATTTGGACAGGCCCTACGAGCAGTACTTC | CATSDLDRPYEQYF
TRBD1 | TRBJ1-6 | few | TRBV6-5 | TGTGCCAGCAGCCTCGACAGGGGGAATTCACCCCTCCACTTT | CASSLDRGNSPLHF
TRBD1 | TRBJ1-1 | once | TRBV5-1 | TGCGCCAGCAGACCCCAGGGGGAAAGCACTGAAGCTTTCTTT | CASRPQGESTEAFF
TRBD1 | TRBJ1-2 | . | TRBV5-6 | TGTGCCAGCAGCTTCCCGGGACAGGGGTGGGATGGCTACACCTTC | CASSFPGQGWDGYTF
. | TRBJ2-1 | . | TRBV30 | TGTGCCTGGTCCCCTAGCACCAGTTGGGAGCAGTTCTTC | CAWSPSTSWEQFF
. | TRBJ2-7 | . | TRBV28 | TGTGCCAGCAGTCTAGGACAGCCGGCCACCTACGAGCAGTACTTC | CASSLGQPATYEQYF
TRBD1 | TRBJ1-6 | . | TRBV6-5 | TGTGCCAGCATAGGGGGCGATTCACCCCTCCACTTT | CASIGGDSPLHF
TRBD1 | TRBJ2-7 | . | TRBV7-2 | TGTGCCAGCAGCTTAGGGACAGGGTACTACGAGCAGTACTTC | CASSLGTGYYEQYF
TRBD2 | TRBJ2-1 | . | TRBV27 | TGTGCCAGCAGTTTATTTGCGGGAGGGGGAAATGAGCAGTTCTTC | CASSLFAGGGNEQFF
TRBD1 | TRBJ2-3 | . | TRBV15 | TGTGCCACCAGCAGAGGAGGGACAGAAACAGATACGCAGTATTTT | CATSRGGTETDTQYF
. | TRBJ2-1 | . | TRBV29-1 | TGCAGCGTTGTTAAGTTCCCCGGGTATAACGCTTTAACAAATGAGCAGTTCTTC | CSVVKFPGYNALTNEQFF
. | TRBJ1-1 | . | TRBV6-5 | TGTGCCAGCAGTTACCCGCAAGGACAGATGAACACTGAAGCTTTCTTT | CASSYPQGQMNTEAFF
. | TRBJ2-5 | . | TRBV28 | TGTGCCAGCTGCGGGGCGTTCAGAGGAGGAGAGACCCAGTACTTC | CASCGAFRGGETQYF
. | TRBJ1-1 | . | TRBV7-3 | TGTGCCAGCAGTCTCACAAGGGGCTCGAACACTGAAGCTTTCTTT | CASSLTRGSNTEAFF
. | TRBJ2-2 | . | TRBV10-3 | TGTGCCATCACCGGGGGTGCGCACACCGGGGAGCTGTTTTTT | CAITGGAHTGELFF
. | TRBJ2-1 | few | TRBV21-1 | TGTGCCAGCAGTTCGACAGGGGGCTCGAGTGGGCCCTACAATGAGCAGTTCTTC | CASSSTGGSSGPYNEQFF
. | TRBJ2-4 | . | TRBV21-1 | TGTGCCAGCAGCACCGGGGGGGACTTTCTAGCCAAAAACATTCAGTACTTC | CASSTGGDFLAKNIQYF
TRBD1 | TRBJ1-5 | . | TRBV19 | TGTGCCAGTAGTACGACAGGGGAGGACAATCAGCCCCAGCATTTT | CASSTTGEDNQPQHF
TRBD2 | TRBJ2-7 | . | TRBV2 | TGTGCCAGCAGCGGGCAAGGGAGGGAGTACGAGCAGTACTTC | CASSGQGREYEQYF
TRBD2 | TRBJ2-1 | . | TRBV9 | TGTGCCAGCAGCGTAGCCAGCGGGGGATGGTATGAGCAGTTCTTC | CASSVASGGWYEQFF
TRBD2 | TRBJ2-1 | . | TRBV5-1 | TGCGCCAGCAGCTTGGAACCCAGCGGGGGGATCAATGAGCAGTTCTTC | CASSLEPSGGINEQFF
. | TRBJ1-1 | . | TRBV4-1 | TGCGCCAGCAGCCAAGGACAGTTGGTTATGAACACTGAAGCTTTCTTT | CASSQGQLVMNTEAFF
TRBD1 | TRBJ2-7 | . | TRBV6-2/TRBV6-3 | TGTGCCAGCAGTTACTCTGACAGGGCCTACGAGCAGTACTTC | CASSYSDRAYEQYF
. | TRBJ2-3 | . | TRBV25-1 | TGTGCCAGCAGTGAATTCCGGGGGGCGGCGGCTATGGATACGCAGTATTTT | CASSEFRGAAAMDTQYF
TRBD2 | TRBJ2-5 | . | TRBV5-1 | TGCGCCAGCAGCTTGGGAGCGGGAGTAGGAGAGACCCAGTACTTC | CASSLGAGVGETQYF
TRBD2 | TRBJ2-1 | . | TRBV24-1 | TGTGCCACCAGTGGTCCTAGCGGGAGGGCCGGGGGAACAAATGAGCAGTTCTTC | CATSGPSGRAGGTNEQFF
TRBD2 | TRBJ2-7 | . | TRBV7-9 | TGTGCCAGCAGCTTAAAAGCGGGGATCTACGAGCAGTACTTC | CASSLKAGIYEQYF
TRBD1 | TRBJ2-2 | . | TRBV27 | TGTGCCAGCAGTTCGAAGACAGGGATCACCGGGGAGCTGTTTTTT | CASSSKTGITGELFF
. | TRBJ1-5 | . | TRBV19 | TGTGCCAGTAGTAAAGCCCCGGGGTTCAATCAGCCCCAGCATTTT | CASSKAPGFNQPQHF
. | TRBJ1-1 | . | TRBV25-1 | TGTGCCAGCAAAAGGGGTAAGAACACTGAAGCTTTCTTT | CASKRGKNTEAFF
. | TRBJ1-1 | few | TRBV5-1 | TGCGCCAGCAGCACCGACAGGGAAGCTTTCTTT | CASSTDREAFF
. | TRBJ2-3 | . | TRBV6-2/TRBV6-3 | TGTGCCAGCAGTTACTGGACCGGGAGTACCACAGATACGCAGTATTTT | CASSYWTGSTTDTQYF
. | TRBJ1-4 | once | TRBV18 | TGTGCCAGCTCACCAGTGACAGGCGGCGAAAAACTGTTTTTT | CASSPVTGGEKLFF